Below are 19 T cell receptor beta chains sequenced from a single sample in a study of T cell responses to AZD1222 COVID-19 vaccine. Generated by immunoSEQ multiplex PCR, the TCRdb table keeps only in-frame clones and is missing some. The profile shows some 120,000 clones, around 87% of them singletons. The material sequenced was peripheral blood, taken on day 0 of AZD1222 vaccination. The source of these receptors is an adult in good health.

This rearrangement joins TRBV19 to TRBJ1-5; D perhaps matches TRBD1 (6 bases). The CDR3 covers 15 residues. Germline V CDR1 and CDR2: LNHDA, SQIVND (reference sequence). V gave up 7 bases and J gave up 5 bases, with 18 bases separating them. The CDR3 region has the DNA TGTGCCAGTACCCCGTGGGGGGCTTTCGATCAGCCCCAGCATTTT. It is translated as CASTPWGAFDQPQHF.

V and J are TRBV27 and TRBJ2-1, with D perhaps TRBD2 (6 bases). CDR1 MNHEY and CDR2 SMNVEV come from the germline V gene (reference sequence). Trimming took 3 bases from V and 4 from J, leaving 10 bases between them. The CDR3 contains 14 residues. DNA of the CDR3: TGTGCCAGCAGTTTGGCGGGACGGTACAATGAGCAGTTCTTC. Translation: CASSLAGRYNEQFF.

This chain uses TRBV28 with TRBJ2-1; 12 nucleotides agree with TRBD2. V was clipped by 6 bases and J by 3 bases; unmatched bases: 6. CDR3 length equals 16 residues. Germline V lookup: CDR1 MDHEN, CDR2 SYDVKM. The CDR3 DNA reads as TGTGCCAGCAGGCGACTAGCGGGAGAGATCTACAATGAGCAGTTCTTC. Translating it yields CASRRLAGEIYNEQFF. Together with reference TRBV28 and TRBJ2-1, the CDR3 gives the full variable domain: DVKVTQSSRYLVKRTGEKVFLECVQDMDHENMFWYRQDPGLGLRLIYFSYDVKMKEKGDIPEGYSVSREKKERFSLILESASTNQTSMYLCASRRLAGEIYNEQFFGPGTRLTVL.

This rearrangement joins TRBV15 to TRBJ1-2, with 7 bases fitting TRBD1. J lost 4 bases, V lost 3 bases, and 8 bases had no gene match. This CDR3 contains 15 residues. CDR1 LNHNV and CDR2 YYDKDF come from the germline V gene (reference sequence). The CDR3 spells CATSRRTGASYGYTF. CDR3 sequence (DNA): TGTGCCACCAGCAGGAGGACAGGAGCCTCCTATGGCTACACCTTC. Full variable domain (rest looked up from reference TRBV15 and TRBJ1-2): DAMVIQNPRYQVTQFGKPVTLSCSQTLNHNVMYWYQQKSSQAPKLLFHYYDKDFNNEADTPDNFQSRRPNTSFCFLDIRSPGLGDTAMYLCATSRRTGASYGYTFGSGTRLTVV.

The chain links TRBV5-1 to TRBJ2-5; D remains ambiguous. Trimming took off 5 bases at V and 0 bases at J, with 14 bases between the two ends. Germline V gene sequence: CDR1 SGHRS, CDR2 YFSETQ. The CDR3 runs to 15 residues. CDR3 sequence: CASSGEGRYQETQYF. The CDR3 DNA sequence: TGCGCCAGCAGTGGTGAAGGACGGTACCAAGAGACCCAGTACTTC.

V gene TRBV24-1 combines with J gene TRBJ2-2; D is unresolved. Trimming shortened V by 0 bases and J by 1 base, and 5 bases separated the two germline ends. CDR1 and CDR2 from the germline V gene are KGHDR and SFDVKD. CDR3 length equals 15 residues. The CDR3 protein is CATSDLGLNTGELFF. CDR3 nucleotides: TGTGCCACCAGTGATTTGGGCCTGAACACCGGGGAGCTGTTTTTT.

The chain recombines TRBV19 with TRBJ2-2; D is possibly TRBD1 (6 bases). The CDR3 extends over 16 amino acids. Germline CDR1 and CDR2: LNHDA and SQIVND (reference sequence). Trimming stripped 4 bases from V and 7 bases from J, with 19 bases between. The CDR3 DNA reads TGTGCCAGTAGTAACAACAGGGTACTCGGTGGCGGGGAGCTGTTTTTT. It is translated as CASSNNRVLGGGELFF. The entire variable domain, with the rest obtained from reference TRBV19 and TRBJ2-2, is as follows: DGGITQSPKYLFRKEGQNVTLSCEQNLNHDAMYWYRQDPGQGLRLIYYSQIVNDFQKGDIAEGYSVSREKKESFPLTVTSAQKNPTAFYLCASSNNRVLGGGELFFGEGSRLTVL.

This clone turned up a few times. Here the CDR3 reads CASSRTGGLYGYTF. In DNA form, the CDR3 reads TGTGCCAGCAGCAGAACTGGGGGCCTCTATGGCTACACCTTC. The chain recombines TRBV28 with TRBJ1-2, with D tentatively TRBD1 (6 bases). V was cut by 6 bases and J by 4 bases, with 15 bases left in between. The germline gives CDR1 MDHEN, CDR2 SYDVKM. This CDR3 has 14 residues.

V gene TRBV7-9 combines with J gene TRBJ2-2, with TRBD2 identical over 7 bases. V lost 6 bases and J lost 4; bases outside the gene matches: 5. The CDR3 runs 14 residues. CDR1 SEHNR and CDR2 FQNEAQ come from the germline V gene (reference sequence). The CDR3 spells CASRGLRSTGELFF. The CDR3 DNA reads TGTGCCAGCAGGGGACTAAGATCCACCGGGGAGCTGTTTTTT.

The rearrangement joins TRBV5-1 to TRBJ2-6; 8 bases fit TRBD1. J gave up 1 base and V 4 bases, and 7 bases lay outside the gene matches. The germline gives CDR1 SGHRS, CDR2 YFSETQ. This CDR3 contains 17 residues. The DNA of the CDR3 is TGCGCCAGCAGCGGATGGACAGGGCCGTCTGGGGCCAACGTCCTGACTTTC. Its translation is CASSGWTGPSGANVLTF.

In regard to this clone: The same CDR3 also results from other DNA sequences found in this sample. The chain is built from TRBV7-3 and TRBJ1-1; TRBD1 is a possible D gene (6 bases). Germline V lookup: CDR1 SGHTA, CDR2 FQGTGA. Trimming cost V 1 base and J 6 bases, with 15 bases left between them. CDR3 size: 15 residues. The CDR3 protein is CASSLMTGGSAEAFF. The CDR3 nucleotides are TGTGCCAGCAGCTTAATGACGGGGGGCAGCGCTGAAGCTTTCTTT.

This chain uses TRBV4-3 with TRBJ1-1; 10 positions match TRBD1. Germline-derived CDR1 and CDR2 are LGHNA and YSLEER. V gave up 0 bases and J gave up 5 bases; unmatched junction bases: 9. The CDR3 extends over 17 amino acids. The CDR3 DNA reads TGCGCCAGCAGCCAAGATCTTCCGACAGGGGGCAGGACTGAAGCTTTCTTT. Encoded protein: CASSQDLPTGGRTEAFF.

The genes are TRBV7-2 and TRBJ2-2; D is unclear. V was clipped by 2 bases and J by 6 bases, with 7 bases between them. The CDR3 has 13 amino acids. Per the germline V gene, CDR1 is SGHTA and CDR2 is FQGNSA. CDR3 DNA sequence: TGTGCCAGCAGCTTAATCGGAGCCGGGGAGCTGTTTTTT. It yields the protein CASSLIGAGELFF.

The chain combines TRBV4-2 with TRBJ1-2; D may be TRBD1 (6 bases). Germline-derived CDR1 and CDR2 are LGHNA and YNFKEQ. V was trimmed by 0 bases and J by 4 bases, leaving 9 bases between them. CDR3 length equals 14 residues. In nucleotides, the CDR3 is TGTGCCAGCAGCCAAGATGGCAGGGGCTATGGCTACACCTTC. Protein product: CASSQDGRGYGYTF.

CDR3 coding DNA: TGTGCCAGCAGTTTCCCGACAGGTCTCAATAATTCACCCCTCCACTTT. It codes for CASSFPTGLNNSPLHF. This chain links TRBV28 with TRBJ1-6; D perhaps matches TRBD1 (6 bases). This CDR3 region has 16 residues. Trimming took off 3 bases at V and 5 bases at J, with 14 bases between the two ends. Germline CDR1 reads MDHEN; CDR2 reads SYDVKM.

This sequence joins TRBV5-8 and TRBJ1-5; D is unclear. There are 13 residues in the CDR3. Deletions cut 6 bases from V and 7 bases from J, with 14 bases between. Germline CDR1 is SGHTS and CDR2 is YDEGEE. CDR3 coding DNA: TGTGCCAGCATCCGGGAGCTGGGGCAGCCCCAGCATTTT. It specifies CASIRELGQPQHF.

This chain joins TRBV4-2 and TRBJ1-4; D is perhaps TRBD1 (5 bases). Per germline, CDR1 LGHNA and CDR2 YNFKEQ. V was pared by 4 bases and J by 8 bases, with 23 bases between. This CDR3 spans 17 amino acids. CDR3 in DNA: TGTGCCAGCAGCCTCGGACATTCTAAAGGGATGGAGGAAAAACTGTTTTTT. Translating it yields CASSLGHSKGMEEKLFF.

The gene calls are TRBV24-1 and TRBJ2-2, with TRBD1 as a possible D gene (6 bases). The CDR3 has 16 residues. V was pared by 3 bases and J by 0 bases, with 10 bases between. Germline-derived CDR1 and CDR2 are KGHDR and SFDVKD. The CDR3 DNA sequence: TGTGCCACCAGTGATCCCGGGACACCGAACACCGGGGAGCTGTTTTTT. Its translation: CATSDPGTPNTGELFF.

The chain uses TRBV3-1 (or the pseudogene TRBV3-2) and TRBJ1-5; no firm D call. Germline V gene data show CDR1 as LGHDT and CDR2 as YNNKEL (reference sequence). This CDR3 region has 16 residues. V was clipped by 1 base and J by 4 bases, with 14 bases between them. CDR3 in DNA: TGTGCCAGCAGCCAAGGACGGGGATCGGGGAATCAGCCCCAGCATTTT. Its protein product is CASSQGRGSGNQPQHF.